The clone carrying this TCR beta chain was detected a few times. The antigen is unknown. Each CDR3 protein gets one entry after TCRdb re-called the PCR reads with MiXCR. The sample yields about 33,000 distinct CDR3 sequences, more than 30% seen once. This record belongs to a study of vaccination and CD4 T cells after COVID-19. Study as a whole: Convalescent individuals numbered four females and six males, two being Hispanic. Following dose two, a median approximately 72 days (range 14 to 241) passed before post-vaccine samples were taken. Study-level findings and limits: It was found that, in convalescent patients, 304 of 307 vaccine-specific clones were spike mono-reactive. Among those convalescent, a median 86.3% of reactive clones emerged solely post-vaccination.

Germline V CDR1 and CDR2: MNHEY, SVGEGT. The CDR3 contains 17 residues. J gave up 7 bases and V 5 bases, and 10 bases lay outside the gene matches. As for time point: late sampling 161 to 241 days after vaccination in a few convalescent patients. The sequencing here drew on CD4+ T cells from blood, taken about 7 months after SARS-CoV-2 vaccination. This receptor was taken from a human donor who had recovered from COVID-19. The chain recombines TRBV6-2 or TRBV6-3 with TRBJ2-5, with 16 bases matching TRBD2. CDR3 DNA: TGTGCCAGCAGTCCCCTGGGACTAGCGGGAGGGCGGGCGACCCAGTACTTC. Translation: CASSPLGLAGGRATQYF.